One sample yielded the 27 T cell receptor beta chains listed below, sequenced in a study of blood T cell repertoires in COVID-19. The assay was immunoSEQ multiplex PCR, and TCRdb's table has in-frame clones only and misses some. This table has approximately 320,000 clones, more than 90% appearing once. Sample: PBMCs or T cells enriched from blood (not recorded which). The receptors were gathered from a man aged 55-75 years who had recovered from COVID-19.

The V gene is TRBV9, the J gene TRBJ1-6, with TRBD1 as a possible D gene (6 bases). The germline V gene encodes CDR1 SGDLS and CDR2 YYNGEE. With 0 bases removed from V and 6 bases from J, the gap between germline ends came to 13 bases. The CDR3 has 16 residues. CDR3 protein: CASSVDGTGLNSPLHF. CDR3 bases: TGTGCCAGCAGCGTAGACGGTACAGGGCTTAATTCACCCCTCCACTTT.

The V gene is TRBV5-1, the J gene TRBJ2-7; perhaps TRBD1 as D (6 bases). Germline CDR1 and CDR2: SGHRS and YFSETQ. This CDR3 is built from 14 residues. Trimming left V 4 bases short and J 4 bases short, with 15 bases between. The CDR3 DNA reads TGCGCCAGCAGCACCGCCGGGACAAGGTACGAGCAGTACTTC. Translating gives CASSTAGTRYEQYF.

In its sample, this clone was seen once. The rearrangement uses TRBV10-3 and TRBJ1-1; the D is unclear. The CDR3 totals 14 residues. Between the trimmed V and J ends, which lost 4 bases and 1 base, there was a span of 10 bases. Germline CDR1 is ENHRY and CDR2 is SYGVKD. CDR3 sequence: CAISVGGPNTEAFF. DNA for the CDR3: TGTGCCATCAGTGTTGGAGGACCGAACACTGAAGCTTTCTTT.

This clone was detected only once. This sequence joins TRBV18 and TRBJ1-5; D might be TRBD1 (5 bases). V lost 5 bases and J lost 3, with 14 bases in between. Germline V lookup: CDR1 KGHSH, CDR2 LQKENI. The CDR3 has 15 amino acids. The CDR3 region is CASSSSGDYNQPQHF. The CDR3, as DNA: TGTGCCAGCTCATCAAGCGGGGACTACAATCAGCCCCAGCATTTT.

This clone turned up a few times. The V and J genes are TRBV19 and TRBJ1-5; tentatively, D is TRBD1 (6 bases). The germline CDR1 and CDR2 sequences are LNHDA and SQIVND (reference sequence). The V and J ends lost 7 bases and 1 base respectively, with 8 bases between them. The CDR3 totals 13 residues. The chain's CDR3 is CASTTGSNQPQHF. Written as DNA, the CDR3 is TGTGCCAGTACGACAGGAAGCAATCAGCCCCAGCATTTT.

The V and J genes are TRBV12-3 or TRBV12-4 and TRBJ1-6; tentative D call: TRBD1 (6 bases). This CDR3 is built from 13 residues. The V and J ends lost 3 bases and 7 bases respectively, with 7 bases between them. The CDR3 is CASSFRGNSPLHF. CDR3 nucleotide sequence: TGTGCCAGCAGTTTCAGGGGAAATTCACCCCTCCACTTT.

The V gene is TRBV15, the J gene TRBJ2-7; weak D call: TRBD2 (6 bases). Germline CDR1 is LNHNV and CDR2 is YYDKDF (reference sequence). V lost 1 base and J 3 bases, leaving 16 bases between the germline ends. The length of the CDR3 is 16 residues. CDR3 loop: CATSRVGGIGLYEQYF. The CDR3, as DNA: TGTGCCACCAGCAGAGTTGGGGGGATCGGCCTCTACGAGCAGTACTTC.

The chain has TRBV12-3 or TRBV12-4 and TRBJ1-2; D not resolved. CDR3 size: 12 residues. V lost 3 bases to trimming and J lost 7 bases, with 9 bases between them. CDR3 in amino acids: CASSFRVTGYTF. The CDR3 DNA reads as TGTGCCAGCAGTTTTCGGGTTACTGGCTACACCTTC.

There are a few counts of this clone. This chain connects TRBV7-2 to TRBJ2-3; 13 bases fit TRBD2. The CDR3 runs to 19 residues. The ends lost 6 bases at V and 0 bases at J; junction bases unmatched: 12. Germline CDR1 is SGHTA and CDR2 is FQGNSA. CDR3 nucleotides: TGTGCCAGCAGTTCCACTAGCGGGAGGGCCTGGAGGAGCACAGATACGCAGTATTTT. This encodes CASSSTSGRAWRSTDTQYF.

This clone was seen once. The chain is built from TRBV6-4 and TRBJ2-3, with 8 bases matching TRBD1. Per the germline V gene, CDR1 is MRHNA and CDR2 is SNTAGT. V lost 3 bases to trimming and J lost 2 bases; unmatched junction nucleotides: 7. The CDR3 covers 16 residues. The CDR3 region is CASSDRGTGTTDTQYF. The DNA for the CDR3 is TGTGCCAGCAGTGATCGGGGGACAGGAACCACAGATACGCAGTATTTT.

The CDR3 protein is CASSQEVTGFSPLHF. The CDR3 nucleotides read TGCGCCAGCAGCCAAGAAGTGACAGGGTTTTCACCCCTCCACTTT. The chain links TRBV4-1 to TRBJ1-6, with 7 nucleotides matching TRBD1. The germline gives CDR1 MGHRA, CDR2 YSYEKL. This CDR3 contains 15 residues. With V trimmed by 0 bases and J by 9 bases, 5 bases remained unmatched.

V is TRBV4-1 and J is TRBJ2-3, with 8 bases matching TRBD1. This CDR3 comprises 15 residues. Germline assignment: CDR1 MGHRA and CDR2 YSYEKL. V trimming: 3 bases; J trimming: 1 base; junction bases outside the gene matches: 3. CDR3 amino acids: CASSHGQGGTDTQYF. The DNA for the CDR3 is TGCGCCAGCAGCCACGGACAGGGTGGCACAGATACGCAGTATTTT.

V usage is TRBV24-1 and J usage is TRBJ2-2, with 11 bases that match TRBD1. Trimming took 4 bases from V and 6 from J; bases not matched to a gene: 12. From germline, CDR1 is KGHDR and CDR2 SFDVKD. This CDR3 contains 18 residues. CDR3 sequence (DNA): TGTGCCACCAGTGACGTATTAACCCCGGGACAGGGGGCCGGGGAGCTGTTTTTT. Translating gives CATSDVLTPGQGAGELFF.

The J gene is TRBJ2-5, the V gene TRBV5-8; D perhaps matches TRBD1 (7 bases). This CDR3 has 15 amino acids. The V end was cut by 4 bases, the J end by 5 bases, with 18 bases between. Germline V gene sequence: CDR1 SGHTS, CDR2 YDEGEE. CDR3 amino acids: CASSPSGGGVETQYF. The CDR3 coding sequence is TGTGCCAGCAGCCCCTCCGGAGGGGGCGTGGAGACCCAGTACTTC.

The chain carries TRBV5-1 and TRBJ2-5; the D is unclear. The CDR3 has 17 residues. Germline CDR1 reads SGHRS; CDR2 reads YFSETQ. Trimming took 0 bases from V and 2 from J, leaving 17 bases between them. The CDR3 nucleotides read TGCGCCAGCAGCTTGGGTCAGGAACTTAGTTGGCAAGAGACCCAGTACTTC. It encodes CASSLGQELSWQETQYF.

The chain couples TRBV6-1 to TRBJ2-7; 8 positions match TRBD1. The germline V gene encodes CDR1 MNHNS and CDR2 SASEGT. The CDR3 is made up of 16 amino acids. V gave up 4 bases and J gave up 5 bases; unmatched junction bases: 13. The CDR3 sequence: CASSAATGGGRDEQYF. In nucleotides, the CDR3 is TGTGCCAGCAGTGCCGCTACAGGGGGAGGTCGGGACGAGCAGTACTTC.

A note on this clone: Other nucleotide sequences in the sample specify the same CDR3. The chain recombines TRBV29-1 with TRBJ2-5; possible D gene TRBD2, 7 bases. Trimming pared 6 bases from V and 4 bases from J, leaving 21 bases between. Per germline, CDR1 SQVTM and CDR2 ANQGSEA. The CDR3 loop spans 15 amino acids. CDR3 nucleotide sequence: TGCAGCGTGGGGGGGGGCATCTTGGGGACAGAGACCCAGTACTTC. This sequence encodes CSVGGGILGTETQYF.

V is TRBV19 and J is TRBJ2-7, with D perhaps matching TRBD2 (6 bases). The CDR3 totals 15 residues. Germline V gives CDR1 LNHDA, CDR2 SQIVND (reference sequence). The germline V and J ends were trimmed by 3 bases and 2 bases, with 14 bases remaining between them. The CDR3 DNA follows: TGTGCCAGTAGTATTTTCGGCGGGGAAACCTACGAGCAGTACTTC. Amino acids: CASSIFGGETYEQYF.

This chain links TRBV13 with TRBJ2-2, with D possibly being TRBD2 (6 bases). V dropped 3 bases and J dropped 4 bases, with 15 bases sitting between them. Germline V lookup: CDR1 PRHDT, CDR2 FYEKMQ (reference sequence). The CDR3 extends over 16 amino acids. Here the CDR3 DNA reads TGTGCCAGCAGCTTTCAGCTCGGGAGTGGCACCGGGGAGCTGTTTTTT. This gives the protein CASSFQLGSGTGELFF.

V gene TRBV5-1 combines with J gene TRBJ1-2; 7 bases agree with TRBD1. The CDR3 covers 14 residues. Germline CDR1 reads SGHRS; CDR2 reads YFSETQ. The junction had 3 bases not matched to a gene; V was cut back by 0 bases and J by 4 bases. This CDR3 reads CASSLDQGVYGYTF. In DNA, the CDR3 is TGCGCCAGCAGCTTGGATCAGGGGGTCTATGGCTACACCTTC.

The chain's CDR3 is CAWGGRVDGYTF. As DNA, the CDR3 is TGTGCCTGGGGGGGGAGGGTCGATGGCTACACCTTC. This rearrangement joins TRBV30 to TRBJ1-2; TRBD1 might be the D (5 bases). Germline CDR1 and CDR2: GTSNPN and SVGIG (reference sequence). The CDR3 is 12 amino acids. The V and J ends lost 5 bases and 6 bases respectively, with 13 bases between them.

The V gene is TRBV5-5, the J gene TRBJ1-1; D is undetermined. The CDR3 consists of 14 residues. Germline CDR1 and CDR2: SGHKS and YYEKEE (reference sequence). The ends were cut back, 1 base at V and 1 base at J, with 8 bases in the middle. The CDR3, as DNA: TGTGCCAGCAGCTTGACGCTACCGAACACTGAAGCTTTCTTT. Its translation: CASSLTLPNTEAFF.

The CDR3: CAWSTSRLAEIYNEQFF. CDR3 nucleotides: TGTGCCTGGAGTACGAGTAGGCTGGCGGAGATTTACAATGAGCAGTTCTTC. The V gene is TRBV30, the J gene TRBJ2-1; D unresolved. Trimming removed 2 bases at V and 4 bases at J, with 21 bases between. Germline CDR1 reads GTSNPN; CDR2 reads SVGIG (reference sequence). The CDR3 has 17 residues. The full variable domain, with the rest looked up from reference TRBV30 and TRBJ2-1, is SQTIHQWPATLVQPVGSPLSLECTVEGTSNPNLYWYRQAAGRGLQLLFYSVGIGQISSEVPQNLSASRPQDRQFILSSKKLLLSDSGFYLCAWSTSRLAEIYNEQFFGPGTRLTVL.

V is TRBV7-6 and J is TRBJ1-3; 9 bases map to TRBD1. Germline loops: CDR1 SGHVS, CDR2 FNYEAQ. The CDR3 loop spans 17 amino acids. With V trimmed by 5 bases and J by 2 bases, 10 bases remained unmatched. For the CDR3, the DNA is TGTGCCAGCAGCCCATGGGGACAGGGAGCTCCTGGAAACACCATATATTTT. Its protein product is CASSPWGQGAPGNTIYF.

The chain combines TRBV3-1 (or the pseudogene TRBV3-2) with TRBJ1-1, with D unclear. Trimming removed 1 base at V and 0 bases at J, with 9 bases between. The V gene's germline CDR1 is LGHDT and CDR2 YNNKEL (reference sequence). This CDR3 comprises 15 residues. As DNA, the CDR3 is TGTGCCAGCAGCCAAGTCAAGAGGGTGAACACTGAAGCTTTCTTT. It encodes CASSQVKRVNTEAFF.

The V gene is TRBV19, the J gene TRBJ2-5; 7 positions agree with TRBD1. CDR3 length equals 15 residues. V lost 10 bases and J lost 4; bases outside the gene matches: 15. Germline V gene data show CDR1 as LNHDA and CDR2 as SQIVND (reference sequence). DNA for the CDR3: TGTGCCACCAAGGGTCGACAGGGACGCGGAGAGACCCAGTACTTC. Residues: CATKGRQGRGETQYF. Using reference TRBV19 and TRBJ2-5 for the parts outside the CDR3, the full variable domain is DGGITQSPKYLFRKEGQNVTLSCEQNLNHDAMYWYRQDPGQGLRLIYYSQIVNDFQKGDIAEGYSVSREKKESFPLTVTSAQKNPTAFYLCATKGRQGRGETQYFGPGTRLLVL.

The chain employs TRBV19 and TRBJ2-1, with a weak D call TRBD1 (5 bases). The V end lost 1 base, the J end lost 3 bases, and 13 bases lay between the germline ends. This CDR3 spans 16 amino acids. The germline gives CDR1 LNHDA, CDR2 SQIVND (reference sequence). CDR3 region: CASSIGSGALYNEQFF. The CDR3 DNA is TGTGCCAGTAGTATAGGCTCTGGGGCTCTCTACAATGAGCAGTTCTTC.